This entry concerns a single T cell receptor (beta chain). The data originate from a study of high-grade serous ovarian cancer treatment subgroups. The tumor samples were collected prior to definitive surgery or chemotherapy. This table comes from immunoSEQ multiplex PCR, and its TCRdb copy is limited to in-frame clones, with some not included. The sample lists about 15,000 clones; 86% were seen once. The sample taken for sequencing was tumor tissue. The clonotype was recovered from a human donor with high-grade serous ovarian cancer.

In nucleotides, the CDR3 is TGTGCCAGCAGCTTCAATGGGGGTTACGAGCAGTACTTC. It yields the protein CASSFNGGYEQYF. The J gene is TRBJ2-7, the V gene TRBV7-9, with D perhaps given as TRBD1 or TRBD2 (5 bases each). CDR1 and CDR2 (germline): SEHNR, FQNEAQ (reference sequence). The CDR3 extends over 13 amino acids. The V and J ends lost 3 bases and 4 bases respectively, with 10 bases between them.